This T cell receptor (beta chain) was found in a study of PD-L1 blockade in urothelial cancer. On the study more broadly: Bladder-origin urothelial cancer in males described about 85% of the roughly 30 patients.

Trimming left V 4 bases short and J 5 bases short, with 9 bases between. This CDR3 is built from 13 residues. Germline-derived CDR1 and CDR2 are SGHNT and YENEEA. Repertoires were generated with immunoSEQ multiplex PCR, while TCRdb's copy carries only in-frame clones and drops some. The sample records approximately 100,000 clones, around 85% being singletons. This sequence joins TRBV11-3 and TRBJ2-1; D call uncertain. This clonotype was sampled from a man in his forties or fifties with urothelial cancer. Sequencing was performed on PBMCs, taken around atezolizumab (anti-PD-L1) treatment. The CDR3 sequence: CASSSYNDNEQFF. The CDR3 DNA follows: TGTGCCAGCAGCTCTTACAATGACAATGAGCAGTTCTTC.